The 18 T cell receptor beta chains given below trace back to one sample, sequenced in a study of cytomegalovirus exposure and HLA in healthy donors. The PCR had 60 Vbeta and 13 Jbeta primers. Method: immunoSEQ multiplex PCR; TCRdb's copy keeps in-frame clones and lacks some. The data show about 93,000 clones, 82% seen once. The sequencing input was PBMCs. These receptors all stem from a man between 45 and 60 years old in good health and CMV-seronegative.

This chain uses TRBV18 with TRBJ1-5; TRBD1 agrees at 12 bases. The CDR3 covers 15 residues. Trimming took 5 bases from V and 6 from J; bases not matched to a gene: 5. Germline CDR1 is KGHSH and CDR2 is LQKENI. CDR3 nucleotide sequence: TGTGCCAGCTCAGGGGGACAGGGGGCAAGTCAGCCCCAGCATTTT. It specifies CASSGGQGASQPQHF.

This chain connects TRBV5-1 to TRBJ2-7, with TRBD1 matching over 10 bases. The CDR3 runs to 14 residues. Trimming took 4 bases from V and 6 from J; bases not matched to a gene: 7. Germline CDR1 reads SGHRS; CDR2 reads YFSETQ. The CDR3 here is CASSGPGQGPEQYF. The CDR3 nucleotides are TGCGCCAGCAGCGGTCCGGGACAGGGGCCCGAGCAGTACTTC.

V gene TRBV19 combines with J gene TRBJ2-7, with TRBD1 matching 7 bases. This CDR3 comprises 13 residues. Trimming at V came to 5 bases and at J to 3 bases, leaving 4 bases not matched to a gene. Germline CDR1 and CDR2: LNHDA and SQIVND (reference sequence). CDR3 amino acids: CASSPGQSYEQYF. CDR3 nucleotide sequence: TGTGCCAGTAGTCCGGGACAGAGCTACGAGCAGTACTTC.

This clone was seen just once. V gene TRBV4-2 combines with J gene TRBJ2-7; 7 nucleotides align to TRBD2. Per germline, CDR1 LGHNA and CDR2 YNFKEQ. This CDR3 spans 17 amino acids. The trim removed 0 bases at V and 0 bases at J, leaving 8 bases unmatched. The CDR3 reads CASSQDPQRGFSYEQYF. The CDR3 bases are TGTGCCAGCAGCCAAGATCCCCAGCGGGGATTCTCCTACGAGCAGTACTTC.

The V call is TRBV21-1, the J call TRBJ2-6; TRBD1, as called in the table, went unchecked against the DNA. TRBV21-1 is flagged as a pseudogene. The CDR3 runs to 19 residues. This chain's CDR3 is CASRLWTGTPQGGANVLTF. The CDR3 DNA follows: TGTGCCAGCAGACTCTGGACAGGCACCCCCCAGGGAGGGGCCAACGTCCTGACTTTC.

The J gene is TRBJ2-3, the V gene TRBV5-1; 8 nucleotides line up with TRBD1. Germline V CDR1 and CDR2: SGHRS, YFSETQ. CDR3 length: 15 amino acids. J was trimmed by 2 bases and V by 4 bases; bases with no gene match: 6. In DNA, the CDR3 is TGCGCCAGCAGCACTCAGGGACAGGCCACAGATACGCAGTATTTT. Translation gives CASSTQGQATDTQYF.

The J gene is TRBJ2-5, the V gene TRBV7-2, with D unclear. The CDR3 runs to 14 residues. Deletions cut 0 bases from V and 7 bases from J, with 12 bases between. Germline V gene sequence: CDR1 SGHTA, CDR2 FQGNSA. CDR3 protein: CASSLAPYPGTQYF. The CDR3 nucleotides read TGTGCCAGCAGCTTAGCCCCCTACCCGGGGACCCAGTACTTC.

The V gene is TRBV7-8, the J gene TRBJ2-2, with TRBD2 matching 9 bases. Trimming at V came to 4 bases and at J to 2 bases, leaving 2 bases not matched to a gene. The CDR3 has 15 residues. Germline CDR1 and CDR2: SGHVS and FQNEAQ. The CDR3, as DNA: TGTGCCAGCAGCTCGACTAGCGGCAACACCGGGGAGCTGTTTTTT. Protein product: CASSSTSGNTGELFF.

The gene calls are TRBV7-3 and TRBJ2-3; D is possibly TRBD1 (6 bases). V lost 2 bases and J 5 bases, leaving 11 bases between the germline ends. CDR3 length equals 14 residues. The V gene's germline CDR1 is SGHTA and CDR2 FQGTGA. Here the CDR3 reads CASSLQGNVDTQYF. CDR3 DNA: TGTGCCAGCAGCTTACAGGGGAATGTAGATACGCAGTATTTT.

The genes are TRBV6-5 and TRBJ1-5; possibly TRBD1 for D (5 bases). Trimming took off 4 bases at V and 3 bases at J, with 10 bases between the two ends. This CDR3 spans 14 amino acids. Germline V gene lookup returns CDR1 MNHEY and CDR2 SVGAGI. Here the CDR3 reads CASSSRGYNQPQHF. The CDR3 DNA follows: TGTGCCAGCAGTTCGCGGGGCTACAATCAGCCCCAGCATTTT.

The chain carries TRBV9 and TRBJ2-5, with 7 bases aligning to TRBD2. The CDR3 totals 15 residues. J was trimmed by 0 bases and V by 1 base; bases with no gene match: 3. Germline CDR1 is SGDLS and CDR2 is YYNGEE. The CDR3 region is CASSVSGAYQETQYF. The DNA of the CDR3 is TGTGCCAGCAGCGTAAGCGGGGCGTACCAAGAGACCCAGTACTTC.

The rearrangement joins TRBV5-1 to TRBJ1-1; 9 nucleotides agree with TRBD1. The trim removed 1 base at V and 5 bases at J, leaving 6 bases unmatched. In germline, CDR1 is SGHRS, CDR2 YFSETQ. This CDR3 has 15 residues. CDR3 sequence reads: CASSLRDRVLTEAFF. The CDR3 DNA follows: TGCGCCAGCAGCTTGAGGGACAGGGTTTTAACTGAAGCTTTCTTT.

For the CDR3, the DNA is TGCGCCAGCAGCTTGGGACTAGCGGGAGACGAGCAGTACTTC. This translates into CASSLGLAGDEQYF. The chain carries TRBV5-1 and TRBJ2-7, with 12 nucleotides matching TRBD2. Unmatched junction bases numbered 0, after V lost 0 bases and J lost 5 bases. The CDR3 contains 14 residues. Germline V CDR1 and CDR2: SGHRS, YFSETQ.

The V gene is TRBV15, the J gene TRBJ1-4; D not resolved. The CDR3 totals 15 residues. Germline CDR1 and CDR2: LNHNV and YYDKDF (reference sequence). The V and J ends lost 1 base and 2 bases respectively, with 8 bases between them. The CDR3 loop reads CATSRVGWTNEKLFF. The CDR3 nucleotides are TGTGCCACCAGCAGAGTTGGCTGGACTAATGAAAAACTGTTTTTT.

The chain employs TRBV7-9 and TRBJ1-1; tentatively, D is TRBD1 (6 bases). The CDR3 covers 13 residues. V was clipped by 5 bases and J by 1 base, with 8 bases between them. The germline gives CDR1 SEHNR, CDR2 FQNEAQ (reference sequence). The DNA for the CDR3 is TGTGCCAGCAGCCGACAGGCGAACACTGAAGCTTTCTTT. Protein sequence: CASSRQANTEAFF.

This chain connects TRBV5-1 to TRBJ2-5, with D possibly matching TRBD1 (5 bases). This CDR3 has 16 amino acids. V was trimmed by 0 bases and J by 1 base, leaving 13 bases between them. Germline V gives CDR1 SGHRS, CDR2 YFSETQ. CDR3 region: CASSLAPTGTQETQYF. CDR3 in DNA: TGCGCCAGCAGCTTGGCCCCAACAGGAACCCAAGAGACCCAGTACTTC.

This sequence joins TRBV19 and TRBJ2-3, with TRBD1 as a possible D gene (6 bases). This CDR3 comprises 16 residues. Trimming left V 7 bases short and J 0 bases short, with 17 bases between. Germline V gene lookup returns CDR1 LNHDA and CDR2 SQIVND (reference sequence). CDR3 loop: CASTRGEGDSTDTQYF. The DNA for the CDR3 is TGTGCCAGTACCCGTGGTGAGGGGGACAGCACAGATACGCAGTATTTT.

V is TRBV27 and J is TRBJ2-1, with TRBD1 as a possible D gene (5 bases). Trimming took off 1 base at V and 3 bases at J, with 10 bases between the two ends. The CDR3 covers 15 residues. From germline, CDR1 is MNHEY and CDR2 SMNVEV (reference sequence). The CDR3 coding sequence is TGTGCCAGCAGTTTATACAAGGGGTTCTACAATGAGCAGTTCTTC. It specifies CASSLYKGFYNEQFF.